These T cell receptor beta chains were read from a single sample in a study of human T cells and chemical hapten exposure. TCRdb ran MiXCR on the 5' RACE reads and lists one entry per CDR3 protein. The data show approximately 140,000 distinct CDR3 sequences, roughly 4.1% seen once. These receptors came from a female donor in good health. CDR3s include the opening cysteine and the closing phenylalanine or tryptophan. D genes are given only for firm matches. Clone size is not always given. Where it is, it says once, few, many or a class for expanded clones.

CDR3	DNA	D	J	V	size
CSAGGTGNTEAFF	TGCAGTGCTGGGGGGACGGGGAACACTGAAGCTTTCTTT	NA	TRBJ1-1	TRBV20-1	many
CASSAEGNQPQHF	TGCGCCAGCAGCGCGGAAGGAAATCAGCCCCAGCATTTT	NA	TRBJ1-5	TRBV5-1	NA
CASSNRGANTGELFF	TGCGCCAGCAGCAACAGGGGAGCGAACACCGGGGAGCTGTTTTTT	TRBD1	TRBJ2-2	TRBV5-1	many
CASPPPGQGWTDTQYF	TGTGCCAGCCCCCCACCCGGACAGGGATGGACAGATACGCAGTATTTT	TRBD1	TRBJ2-3	TRBV12-3/TRBV12-4	many
CASSVSQADTGELFF	TGCGCCAGCAGCGTGAGTCAGGCCGACACCGGGGAGCTGTTTTTT	NA	TRBJ2-2	TRBV5-1	many
CASSQDPRGGPYRDTQYF	TGTGCCAGCAGCCAAGATCCGAGGGGGGGGCCTTACAGGGATACGCAGTATTTT	NA	TRBJ2-3	TRBV3-1	many
CASSPQYGQGAIFRDTQYF	TGTGCCAGCAGCCCACAGTACGGACAGGGGGCGATTTTCAGGGATACGCAGTATTTT	TRBD1	TRBJ2-3	TRBV9	many
CASRGWQINYGDTF	TGTGCCAGCAGAGGGTGGCAAATTAACTATGGCGACACCTTC	NA	TRBJ1-2	TRBV7-9	NA
CASSRFFRRRYNEQFF	TGTGCCAGCAGCCGGTTTTTCCGACGGCGTTACAATGAGCAGTTCTTC	NA	TRBJ2-1	TRBV14	few
CSARDPGGTEAFF	TGCAGTGCTAGAGACCCGGGAGGCACTGAAGCTTTCTTT	NA	TRBJ1-1	TRBV20-1	many
CASSPGVGTGELFF	TGTGCCAGCAGCCCAGGGGTTGGGACCGGGGAGCTGTTTTTT	NA	TRBJ2-2	TRBV7-7	many
CASRKGGGQETQYF	TGTGCCAGCAGGAAGGGAGGGGGCCAAGAGACCCAGTACTTC	NA	TRBJ2-5	TRBV2	many
CASSVGDSGYTF	TGCGCCAGCAGTGTGGGGGATTCTGGCTACACCTTC	NA	TRBJ1-2	TRBV10-1	many
CASSLMPAGTVNEQFF	TGTGCCAGCAGCTTAATGCCTGCAGGGACGGTAAACGAGCAGTTCTTC	NA	TRBJ2-1	TRBV7-3	many
CSARTNQGSNTGELFF	TGCAGTGCTAGAACCAACCAGGGCTCGAACACCGGGGAGCTGTTTTTT	NA	TRBJ2-2	TRBV20-1	many
CASSLDRKGNTEAFF	TGTGCCAGCAGCTTGGATCGGAAGGGTAACACTGAAGCTTTCTTT	NA	TRBJ1-1	TRBV5-5	many
CASSQVGLAGHEQFF	TGTGCCAGCAGCCAAGTGGGACTAGCGGGCCATGAGCAGTTCTTC	TRBD2	TRBJ2-1	TRBV14	many
CSASLPSSGGETQYF	TGCAGTGCTAGTTTGCCTAGCTCAGGGGGAGAGACCCAGTACTTC	TRBD1	TRBJ2-5	TRBV20-1	NA
CASSPPSSAENYGYTF	TGTGCCAGCTCACCACCAAGTTCGGCAGAGAACTATGGCTACACCTTC	NA	TRBJ1-2	TRBV18	many
CASSLAGGDRSAQYF	TGCGCCAGCAGCTTGGCCGGGGGCGACCGGTCGGCCCAGTACTTC	NA	TRBJ2-5	TRBV5-1	many
CASSLYSLSSYEQYF	TGTGCCAGCAGCTTATACTCATTAAGCTCCTACGAGCAGTACTTC	NA	TRBJ2-7	TRBV7-3	many
CASSYSRGGLAGVTDTQYF	TGTGCCAGCAGTTACTCCCGGGGGGGACTAGCCGGGGTCACAGATACGCAGTATTTT	TRBD2	TRBJ2-3	TRBV6-2/TRBV6-3	many
CASRPGTGGLAFF	TGTGCCAGCAGACCCGGGACAGGGGGATTAGCTTTCTTT	TRBD1	TRBJ1-1	TRBV28	many
CASSLGLGEQYF	TGTGCCAGCAGCTTGGGACTAGGCGAGCAGTACTTC	TRBD2	TRBJ2-7	TRBV11-2	many
CASSYDGTDEKLFF	TGTGCCAGCAGTTATGACGGGACAGATGAAAAACTGTTTTTT	TRBD1	TRBJ1-4	TRBV6-6	many
CASRITGGSYGYTF	TGTGCCAGCAGGATAACTGGGGGCTCCTATGGCTACACCTTC	NA	TRBJ1-2	TRBV6-5	NA
CSVSDRRKAFF	TGCAGCGTTTCCGACAGGCGTAAAGCTTTCTTT	NA	TRBJ1-1	TRBV29-1	few
CASSYGVATNEKLFF	TGTGCCAGCAGTTACGGGGTAGCGACTAATGAAAAACTGTTTTTT	NA	TRBJ1-4	TRBV6-5	many
CASSVEEMNTEAFF	TGTGCCAGCAGCGTAGAGGAGATGAACACTGAAGCTTTCTTT	NA	TRBJ1-1	TRBV9	few
CASSIPGQGTVYGYTF	TGTGCCAGTAGTATCCCCGGCCAGGGGACGGTCTATGGCTACACCTTC	NA	TRBJ1-2	TRBV19	many
CAISGKYEQYF	TGTGCCATCAGTGGGAAGTACGAGCAGTACTTC	NA	TRBJ2-7	TRBV10-3	many
CASSTGQWSGNTIYF	TGCGCCAGCAGCACGGGACAGTGGTCTGGAAACACCATATATTTT	TRBD1	TRBJ1-3	TRBV5-1	many
CASSQATGAGAFF	TGCGCCAGCAGCCAAGCAACAGGGGCCGGAGCTTTCTTT	TRBD1	TRBJ1-1	TRBV4-3	few
CSVVTTDTQYF	TGCAGCGTTGTTACCACAGATACGCAGTATTTT	NA	TRBJ2-3	TRBV29-1	many
CASSAHTGTEAFF	TGCGCCAGCAGCGCACATACAGGTACTGAAGCTTTCTTT	NA	TRBJ1-1	TRBV5-1	many
CASRERQGGPNQPQHF	TGTGCCAGCAGGGAACGACAGGGGGGACCGAATCAGCCCCAGCATTTT	TRBD1	TRBJ1-5	TRBV6-5	many
CASSPVPPGHGNQPQHF	TGTGCCAGCAGCCCTGTCCCCCCCGGACATGGCAATCAGCCCCAGCATTTT	NA	TRBJ1-5	TRBV5-5	many
CASRSLVGDTEAFF	TGTGCCAGCCGGTCACTCGTCGGGGACACTGAAGCTTTCTTT	NA	TRBJ1-1	TRBV6-2/TRBV6-3	many
CATRWAGDYEQYF	TGTGCCACCAGATGGGCAGGGGACTACGAGCAGTACTTC	NA	TRBJ2-7	TRBV15	many
CASSFKETQYF	TGTGCCAGCAGCTTCAAGGAGACCCAGTACTTC	NA	TRBJ2-5	TRBV7-9	many
CSATHTPGITDTQYF	TGCAGTGCAACTCACACCCCCGGAATAACAGATACGCAGTATTTT	NA	TRBJ2-3	TRBV20-1	many
CASSLASDTQYF	TGTGCCAGCAGTCTAGCGTCAGATACGCAGTATTTT	NA	TRBJ2-3	TRBV2	many
CASSFRSNSGANVLTF	TGTGCCAGCAGTTTCCGGTCAAACTCTGGGGCCAACGTCCTGACTTTC	NA	TRBJ2-6	TRBV12-3/TRBV12-4	many
CASRFRTGGNSPLHF	TGTGCCAGCAGATTTAGGACAGGGGGAAATTCACCCCTCCACTTT	TRBD1	TRBJ1-6	TRBV12-3/TRBV12-4	many
CASSTGTGVRSNQPQHF	TGTGCCAGCAGCACCGGGACAGGGGTAAGAAGCAATCAGCCCCAGCATTTT	TRBD1	TRBJ1-5	TRBV7-9	few
CASSRPDRGYEAFF	TGTGCCAGCAGCCGCCCCGACAGGGGGTATGAAGCTTTCTTT	TRBD1	TRBJ1-1	TRBV7-2	many
CASSFRGSSYEQYF	TGCGCCAGCAGCTTCAGGGGAAGCTCCTACGAGCAGTACTTC	NA	TRBJ2-7	TRBV5-1	NA
CASRRRQGNIQYF	TGTGCCAGCAGGCGACGACAGGGGAACATTCAGTACTTC	TRBD1	TRBJ2-4	TRBV6-2/TRBV6-3	NA